This section outlines one T cell receptor beta chain sequence together with its context. Its antigen is undetermined. The data are from a study of OX40 agonist ivuxolimab in advanced cancers. Overall study: Among those enrolled, mean age was about 63 years (range roughly 23 to 85) and about 82% were male. Partial response was recorded in three patients: one hepatocellular carcinoma and two cutaneous melanoma cases. Points from the study as a whole: Near-lowest levels of clonal expansion characterized partial responders at 0.1-3.0 mg/kg.

Germline V gene sequence: CDR1 MNHNY, CDR2 SVGAGI (reference sequence). The CDR3 totals 12 residues. The ends were cut back, 6 bases at V and 10 bases at J, with 15 bases in the middle. Clones were read by immunoSEQ multiplex PCR, and TCRdb kept only the in-frame ones, dropping some. The sample lists roughly 100,000 clones, just over 90% occurring once. Blood draws occurred at baseline, cycle 4 day 1, and cycle 7 day 1. This TCR derives from an adult with an advanced solid tumor such as melanoma, head and neck, liver or kidney cancer. Sequenced material: CD4+ or CD8+ T cells sorted from blood, taken in a trial of the OX40 agonist ivuxolimab. The V and J genes are TRBV6-6 and TRBJ1-2; D is undetermined. The CDR3 sequence is CASSPRYDVYTF. The CDR3 nucleotides read TGTGCCAGCAGCCCGAGGTATGACGTCTACACCTTC.